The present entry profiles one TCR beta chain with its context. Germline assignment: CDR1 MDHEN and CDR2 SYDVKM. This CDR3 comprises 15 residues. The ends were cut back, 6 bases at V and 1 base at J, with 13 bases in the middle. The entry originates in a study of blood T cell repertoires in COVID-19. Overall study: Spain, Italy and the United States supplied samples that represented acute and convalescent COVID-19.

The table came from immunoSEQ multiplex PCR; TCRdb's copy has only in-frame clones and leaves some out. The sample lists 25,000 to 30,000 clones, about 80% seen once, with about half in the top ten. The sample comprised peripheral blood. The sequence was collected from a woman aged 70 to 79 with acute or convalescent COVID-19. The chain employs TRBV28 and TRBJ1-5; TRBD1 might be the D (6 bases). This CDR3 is CASRSQGRSNQPQHF. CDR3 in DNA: TGTGCCAGCAGGTCACAGGGTCGCAGCAATCAGCCCCAGCATTTT. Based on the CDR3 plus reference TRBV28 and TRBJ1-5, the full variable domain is DVKVTQSSRYLVKRTGEKVFLECVQDMDHENMFWYRQDPGLGLRLIYFSYDVKMKEKGDIPEGYSVSREKKERFSLILESASTNQTSMYLCASRSQGRSNQPQHFGDGTRLSIL.